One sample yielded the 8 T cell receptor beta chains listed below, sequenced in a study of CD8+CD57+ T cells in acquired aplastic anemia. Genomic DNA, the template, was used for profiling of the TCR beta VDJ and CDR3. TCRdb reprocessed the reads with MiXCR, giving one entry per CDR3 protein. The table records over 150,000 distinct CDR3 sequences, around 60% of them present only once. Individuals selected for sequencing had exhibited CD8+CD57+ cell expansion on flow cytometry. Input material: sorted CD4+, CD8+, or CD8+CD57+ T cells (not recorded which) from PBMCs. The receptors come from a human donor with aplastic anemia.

This CDR3 reads CSAKGQGETQYF. The CDR3 DNA reads as TGCAGTGCTAAAGGACAGGGAGAGACCCAGTACTTC. This sequence joins TRBV20-1 and TRBJ2-5; 8 bases match TRBD1. The trim removed 4 bases at V and 4 bases at J, leaving 2 bases unmatched. This CDR3 has 12 amino acids. Germline CDR1 and CDR2: DFQATT and SNEGSKA (reference sequence).

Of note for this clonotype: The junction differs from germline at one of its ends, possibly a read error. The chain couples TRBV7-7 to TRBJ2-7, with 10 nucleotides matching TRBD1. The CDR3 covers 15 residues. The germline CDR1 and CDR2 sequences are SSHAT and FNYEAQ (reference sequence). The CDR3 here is CASSLGTGEVDEQYF. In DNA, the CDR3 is TGTGCTAGCAGCTTAGGGACAGGGGAGGTGGACGAGCAGTACTTC. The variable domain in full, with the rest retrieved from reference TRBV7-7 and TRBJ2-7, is GAGVSQSPRYKVTKRGQDVTLRCDPISSHATLYWYQQALGQGPEFLTYFNYEAQPDKSGLPSDRFSAERPEGSISTLTIQRTEQRDSAMYRCASSLGTGEVDEQYFGPGTRLTVT.

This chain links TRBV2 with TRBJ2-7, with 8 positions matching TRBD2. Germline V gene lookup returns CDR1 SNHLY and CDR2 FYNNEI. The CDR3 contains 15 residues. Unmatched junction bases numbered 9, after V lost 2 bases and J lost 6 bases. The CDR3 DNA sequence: TGTGCCAGCAGTGAATCCGGGAGGGAAGGCAGCGAGCAGTACTTC. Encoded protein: CASSESGREGSEQYF.

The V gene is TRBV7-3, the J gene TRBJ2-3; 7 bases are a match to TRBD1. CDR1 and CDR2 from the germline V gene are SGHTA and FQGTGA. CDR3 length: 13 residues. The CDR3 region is CASVGGGTDTQYF. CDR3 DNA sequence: TGTGCTAGTGTAGGGGGCGGCACAGATACGCAGTATTTT. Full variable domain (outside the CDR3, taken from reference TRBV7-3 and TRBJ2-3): GAGVSQTPSNKVTEKGKYVELRCDPISGHTALYWYRQSLGQGPEFLIYFQGTGAADDSGLPNDRFFAVRPEGSVSTLKIQRTERGDSAVYLCASVGGGTDTQYFGPGTRLTVL.

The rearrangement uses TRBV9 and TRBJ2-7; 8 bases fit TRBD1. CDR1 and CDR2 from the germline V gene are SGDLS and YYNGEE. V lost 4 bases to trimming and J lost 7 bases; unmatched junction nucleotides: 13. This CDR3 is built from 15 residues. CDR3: CASSTTGADTGEQYF. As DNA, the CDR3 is TGTGCCAGCAGCACGACAGGGGCAGACACCGGGGAGCAGTACTTC.

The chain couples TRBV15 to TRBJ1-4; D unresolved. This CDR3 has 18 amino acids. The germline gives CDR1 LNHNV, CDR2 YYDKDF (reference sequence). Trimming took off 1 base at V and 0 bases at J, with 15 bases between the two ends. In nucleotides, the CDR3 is TGTGCCACCAGCAGAGTTTTGAACTCAGTTGCAACTAATGAAAAACTGTTTTTT. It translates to CATSRVLNSVATNEKLFF.

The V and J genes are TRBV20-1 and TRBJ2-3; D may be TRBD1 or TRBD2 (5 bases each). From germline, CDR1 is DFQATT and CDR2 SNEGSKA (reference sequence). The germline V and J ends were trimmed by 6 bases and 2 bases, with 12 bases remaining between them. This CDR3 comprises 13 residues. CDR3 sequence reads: CSATGRDTDTQYF. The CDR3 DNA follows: TGCAGTGCGACGGGACGGGACACAGATACGCAGTATTTT.

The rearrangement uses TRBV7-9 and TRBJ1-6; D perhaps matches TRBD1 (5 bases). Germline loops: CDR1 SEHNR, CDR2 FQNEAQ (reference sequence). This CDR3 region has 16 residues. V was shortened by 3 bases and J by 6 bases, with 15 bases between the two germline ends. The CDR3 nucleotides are TGTGCCAGCAGCTTGCCCGGGACTCTTTTTAATTCACCCCTCCACTTT. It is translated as CASSLPGTLFNSPLHF.